The 24 T cell receptor beta chains listed next were all sequenced from one sample in a study of OX40 agonist ivuxolimab in advanced cancers. Sequenced by immunoSEQ multiplex PCR; TCRdb stores in-frame clones only, minus some. Among 20,000 to 25,000 clones, approximately 87% were seen once, and the ten largest hold roughly 30%. This sample comprised CD4+ or CD8+ T cells sorted from blood, obtained in a trial of the OX40 agonist ivuxolimab. All receptors come from an adult with an advanced solid tumor such as melanoma, head and neck, liver or kidney cancer.

V and J are TRBV7-9 and TRBJ2-1, with 8 nucleotides matching TRBD2. The CDR3 loop spans 17 amino acids. Per the germline V gene, CDR1 is SEHNR and CDR2 is FQNEAQ (reference sequence). V was pared by 4 bases and J by 3 bases, with 11 bases of the junction left unmatched. The CDR3 region is CASSSTLSSGIYNEQFF. CDR3 DNA sequence: TGTGCCAGCAGCTCGACTTTGAGTAGCGGGATCTACAATGAGCAGTTCTTC.

The chain has TRBV5-6 and TRBJ2-7; the match to TRBD1 covers 8 bases. Germline CDR1 and CDR2: SGHDT and YYEEEE. Losses at the gene ends were 4 bases for V and 13 bases for J; bases not matched to a gene: 10. This CDR3 comprises 12 residues. The DNA of the CDR3 is TGTGCCAGCAGCCCCGGGACAGGACAAAGCTACTTC. Amino acid sequence: CASSPGTGQSYF.

This clone was counted a few times. This rearrangement joins TRBV9 to TRBJ2-2, with D hard to call. This CDR3 region has 12 residues. V was shortened by 5 bases and J by 1 base, with 3 bases between the two germline ends. Germline-derived CDR1 and CDR2 are SGDLS and YYNGEE. CDR3 residues: CASRGNTGELFF. The CDR3 DNA sequence: TGTGCCAGCAGAGGGAACACCGGGGAGCTGTTTTTT.

The chain carries TRBV4-1 and TRBJ1-5; no definite D call. This CDR3 region has 13 residues. Germline loops: CDR1 MGHRA, CDR2 YSYEKL. The V gene lost 6 bases and the J gene lost 6 bases, with 12 bases spanning the gap. The CDR3 reads CASSLLLGQPQHF. CDR3 bases: TGCGCCAGCAGTCTCCTCCTGGGTCAGCCCCAGCATTTT.

The chain joins TRBV6-1 to TRBJ1-5; no firm D call. Germline values: CDR1 MNHNS, CDR2 SASEGT. With 2 bases removed from V and 5 bases from J, the gap between germline ends came to 16 bases. The CDR3 covers 16 residues. In DNA form, the CDR3 reads TGTGCCAGCAGTGAATTGAACGGAATTCCGGATCAGCCCCAGCATTTT. Protein sequence: CASSELNGIPDQPQHF.

The rearrangement uses TRBV11-2 and TRBJ2-1, with D unclear. This CDR3 is built from 15 residues. V was pared by 3 bases and J by 3 bases, with 12 bases between. Germline CDR1 and CDR2: SGHAT and FQNNGV. The CDR3 DNA follows: TGTGCCAGCAGCTTTCATCCCCGGATCTACAATGAGCAGTTCTTC. Its translation: CASSFHPRIYNEQFF.

This clone is large. The identical CDR3 is also encoded by other nucleotide sequences in the sample. This sequence joins TRBV14 and TRBJ2-3, with 8 bases matching TRBD2. The germline V gene encodes CDR1 SGHDN and CDR2 FVKESK. The CDR3 is 15 residues long. With V trimmed by 1 base and J by 2 bases, 2 bases remained unmatched. This chain's CDR3 is CASSQVAGTTDTQYF. In DNA, the CDR3 is TGTGCCAGCAGCCAAGTAGCGGGAACCACAGATACGCAGTATTTT.

The chain carries TRBV4-2 and TRBJ2-7; no definite D call. Trimming removed 11 bases at V and 0 bases at J, with 11 bases between. The CDR3 runs to 12 residues. CDR1 and CDR2 (germline): LGHNA, YNFKEQ. The CDR3 sequence: CAVGPASYEQYF. The CDR3 region has the DNA TGTGCCGTGGGTCCGGCCTCCTACGAGCAGTACTTC.

The chain carries TRBV6-1 and TRBJ1-2, with no clear D. The CDR3 spans 15 residues. From germline, CDR1 is MNHNS and CDR2 SASEGT. V lost 3 bases and J lost 8, with 19 bases in between. CDR3 residues: CASSDAGIFLQGYTF. CDR3 coding DNA: TGTGCCAGCAGTGACGCAGGAATCTTTCTACAGGGCTACACCTTC.

The chain joins TRBV6-1 to TRBJ2-7, with D unresolved. Trimming shortened V by 3 bases and J by 2 bases, and 11 bases separated the two germline ends. The CDR3 extends over 14 amino acids. Germline CDR1 reads MNHNS; CDR2 reads SASEGT. The CDR3 reads CASSDGTDPYEQYF. CDR3 in DNA: TGTGCCAGCAGTGATGGAACGGACCCCTACGAGCAGTACTTC.

This chain connects TRBV19 to TRBJ1-1; no clear D gene. The germline gives CDR1 LNHDA, CDR2 SQIVND (reference sequence). The CDR3 has 11 amino acids. V lost 5 bases to trimming and J lost 4 bases, with 5 bases between them. The CDR3 spells CASSWFTEAFF. The CDR3 DNA reads TGTGCCAGTAGTTGGTTCACTGAAGCTTTCTTT.

This chain uses TRBV15 with TRBJ1-3; D unresolved. This CDR3 spans 17 amino acids. Trimming removed 0 bases from V and 2 bases from J, with 14 bases in between. In germline, CDR1 is LNHNV, CDR2 YYDKDF (reference sequence). CDR3 residues: CATSREWVGVPGNTIYF. The CDR3 DNA is TGTGCCACCAGCAGAGAGTGGGTTGGGGTGCCTGGAAACACCATATATTTT.

Only a few counts were recorded for this clone. V and J are TRBV7-8 and TRBJ2-3, with 10 bases identical to TRBD1. Trimming took 5 bases from V and 5 from J; bases not matched to a gene: 13. The CDR3 contains 17 residues. Germline CDR1 is SGHVS and CDR2 is FQNEAQ. CDR3 residues: CASSDYTGTGVLDTQYF. CDR3 nucleotide sequence: TGTGCCAGCAGCGACTATACCGGGACAGGGGTTTTAGATACGCAGTATTTT.

This rearrangement joins TRBV5-4 to TRBJ1-3, with unresolved D. Germline CDR1 SGHNT, CDR2 YYREEE (reference sequence). The CDR3 is made up of 13 amino acids. Trimming stripped 4 bases from V and 3 bases from J, with 8 bases between. The CDR3 protein is CASSRTLGNTIYF. CDR3 bases: TGTGCCAGCAGCCGGACCCTTGGAAACACCATATATTTT.

V is TRBV11-2 and J is TRBJ2-1; tentative D call: TRBD2 (6 bases). The ends were cut back, 5 bases at V and 0 bases at J, with 14 bases in the middle. This CDR3 contains 16 residues. The germline CDR1 and CDR2 sequences are SGHAT and FQNNGV. This CDR3 is CASSNPERVSYNEQFF. DNA for the CDR3: TGTGCCAGCAGCAACCCTGAGCGGGTCTCCTACAATGAGCAGTTCTTC.

This chain joins TRBV7-9 and TRBJ2-1; D is possibly TRBD2 (6 bases). This CDR3 region has 14 residues. Looked up from germline, CDR1 is SEHNR and CDR2 is FQNEAQ (reference sequence). V lost 8 bases and J lost 0, with 11 bases in between. The CDR3 DNA reads as TGTGCCAGCCACGACGGGAGCTCCTACAATGAGCAGTTCTTC. Its protein is CASHDGSSYNEQFF.

The chain joins TRBV9 to TRBJ2-1, with TRBD2 identical over 7 bases. From germline, CDR1 is SGDLS and CDR2 YYNGEE. CDR3 length: 13 amino acids. J gave up 8 bases and V 7 bases, and 9 bases lay outside the gene matches. Written as DNA, the CDR3 is TGTGCCAGCCGCCCGGGAGGCGCCCATGAGCAGTTCTTC. Encoded protein: CASRPGGAHEQFF.

This clone was seen just once. The rearrangement links TRBV12-5 to TRBJ2-1, with 15 bases aligning to TRBD2. This CDR3 has 17 amino acids. J was trimmed by 7 bases and V by 5 bases; bases with no gene match: 9. Germline V gives CDR1 LGHNT, CDR2 FRNRAP. CDR3 sequence reads: CASGLGLAGGVRNEQFF. CDR3 DNA sequence: TGTGCTAGTGGTCTGGGACTAGCGGGAGGAGTAAGGAATGAGCAGTTCTTC.

Remarks on this clone: Other DNA sequences in the same sample also yield this CDR3. The rearrangement uses TRBV6-6 and TRBJ2-7; D possibly uses TRBD1 or TRBD2 (5 bases each). This CDR3 spans 12 amino acids. Germline V gene sequence: CDR1 MNHNY, CDR2 SVGAGI (reference sequence). The ends were cut back, 4 bases at V and 3 bases at J, with 7 bases in the middle. CDR3 loop: CASSSGSYEQYF. DNA for the CDR3: TGTGCCAGCAGTTCAGGGAGCTACGAGCAGTACTTC.

Within the sample, this clone is medium-sized (0.01 to 0.1%). The rearrangement uses TRBV10-2 and TRBJ1-3; unclear D gene. Trimming took off 6 bases at V and 0 bases at J, with 12 bases between the two ends. This CDR3 comprises 15 residues. Germline assignment: CDR1 WSHSY and CDR2 SAAADI. The DNA of the CDR3 is TGCGCCAGCAGCGCTACAGCCCCCTCTGGAAACACCATATATTTT. Translated, it gives CASSATAPSGNTIYF.

The chain carries TRBV2 and TRBJ2-5, with TRBD2 matching 7 bases. Germline CDR1 is SNHLY and CDR2 is FYNNEI. The CDR3 sequence is 14 residues long. V lost 4 bases, J lost 3 bases, and 5 bases stayed unmatched. CDR3 sequence reads: CASSGGEGEETQYF. The CDR3, as DNA: TGTGCCAGCAGTGGGGGGGAGGGCGAAGAGACCCAGTACTTC.

The V call is TRBV7-9, the J call TRBJ1-5; 7 nucleotides line up with TRBD1. The ends lost 1 base at V and 2 bases at J; junction bases unmatched: 2. Germline V gene lookup returns CDR1 SEHNR and CDR2 FQNEAQ (reference sequence). This CDR3 spans 15 amino acids. CDR3 nucleotides: TGTGCCAGCAGCTTAGACGGGACAGGCAATCAGCCCCAGCATTTT. This sequence encodes CASSLDGTGNQPQHF.

This chain joins TRBV28 and TRBJ2-7, with D unclear. This CDR3 has 12 residues. Trimming shortened V by 2 bases and J by 5 bases, and 7 bases separated the two germline ends. The V gene's germline CDR1 is MDHEN and CDR2 SYDVKM. The chain's CDR3 is CASSLALDEQYF. The CDR3 bases are TGTGCCAGCAGTTTAGCACTCGACGAGCAGTACTTC.

CDR3 protein: CASSQDQIGMNTEAFF. In DNA form, the CDR3 reads TGCGCCAGCAGCCAAGATCAGATCGGCATGAACACTGAAGCTTTCTTT. This rearrangement joins TRBV4-3 to TRBJ1-1; no reliable D call. There are 16 residues in the CDR3. Germline V CDR1 and CDR2: LGHNA, YSLEER. Trimming took off 0 bases at V and 0 bases at J, with 11 bases between the two ends.